Following are 12 T cell receptor beta chains from one sample sequenced in a study of identical twins. One entry per CDR3 protein, called by TCRdb with MiXCR from the 5' RACE reads. The top ten hold around 0.25% of the sample, which has about 1.7 million distinct CDR3 sequences, about 30% seen once. Sequencing was carried out using cord blood. The origin of the receptors is a newborn girl in good health.

This clonotype was counted only a few times. J is TRBJ2-3 and V is TRBV7-9, with D unresolved. This CDR3 region has 17 residues. The ends were cut back, 1 base at V and 0 bases at J, with 14 bases in the middle. Looked up from germline, CDR1 is SEHNR and CDR2 is FQNEAQ (reference sequence). The CDR3 DNA is TGTGCCAGCAGCTTAGTGGGGATCACCTCTAGCACAGATACGCAGTATTTT. This encodes CASSLVGITSSTDTQYF.

In this sample, this clonotype turned up a few times. J is TRBJ2-7 and V is TRBV5-1, with D perhaps given as TRBD1 or TRBD2 (5 bases each). This CDR3 has 13 amino acids. V was cut by 0 bases and J by 7 bases, with 11 bases left in between. The germline gives CDR1 SGHRS, CDR2 YFSETQ. The CDR3 loop is CASSLAIWGEQYF. The CDR3 DNA reads TGCGCCAGCAGCTTGGCTATATGGGGGGAGCAGTACTTC.

This chain joins TRBV7-6 and TRBJ2-3; 9 nucleotides agree with TRBD2. This CDR3 is 17 amino acids long. Germline V gene data show CDR1 as SGHVS and CDR2 as FNYEAQ. J was trimmed by 0 bases and V by 0 bases; bases with no gene match: 4. The CDR3 region is CASSLAAGGLSTDTQYF. CDR3 in DNA: TGTGCCAGCAGCTTAGCAGCGGGGGGCCTTAGCACAGATACGCAGTATTTT. Together with reference TRBV7-6 and TRBJ2-3, the CDR3 gives the full variable domain: GAGVSQSPRYKVTKRGQDVALRCDPISGHVSLYWYRQALGQGPEFLTYFNYEAQQDKSGLPNDRFSAERPEGSISTLTIQRTEQRDSAMYRCASSLAAGGLSTDTQYFGPGTRLTVL.

The gene calls are TRBV27 and TRBJ2-7; 9 nucleotides line up with TRBD2. The CDR3 is made up of 13 amino acids. V lost 7 bases and J lost 2; bases outside the gene matches: 3. Germline CDR1 reads MNHEY; CDR2 reads SMNVEV (reference sequence). The CDR3 DNA reads as TGTGCCAGCAAGCCTAGCGGGGCCTACGAGCAGTACTTC. It translates to CASKPSGAYEQYF.

The rearrangement uses TRBV20-1 and TRBJ2-3; no clear D. CDR1 and CDR2 (germline): DFQATT, SNEGSKA (reference sequence). Between the trimmed V and J ends, which lost 0 bases and 1 base, there was a span of 17 bases. CDR3 length: 17 amino acids. CDR3 loop: CSARELGGRSGTDTQYF. Here the CDR3 DNA reads TGCAGTGCTAGAGAATTAGGTGGAAGGTCTGGCACAGATACGCAGTATTTT.

V is TRBV20-1 and J is TRBJ1-6; TRBD1 aligns across 7 bases. Trimming removed 1 base from V and 12 bases from J; junction bases left unmatched: 15. This CDR3 comprises 16 residues. Germline lookup yields CDR1 DFQATT and CDR2 SNEGSKA (reference sequence). The CDR3 nucleotides read TGCAGTGCTAGAGTTCGCCAGAGGGGGCCAGGTGGACCCCTCCACTTT. Translated: CSARVRQRGPGGPLHF.

The chain couples TRBV20-1 to TRBJ2-3; a possible D gene is TRBD2 (7 bases). The germline CDR1 and CDR2 sequences are DFQATT and SNEGSKA (reference sequence). V lost 2 bases and J lost 3, with 15 bases in between. CDR3 size: 15 residues. CDR3 bases: TGCAGTGCTAGACTAGGGGGAGGGCCGACAGATACGCAGTATTTT. Residues: CSARLGGGPTDTQYF.

The rearrangement uses TRBV10-3 and TRBJ1-2, with a tentative D call TRBD1 (5 bases). The V gene's germline CDR1 is ENHRY and CDR2 SYGVKD. The length of the CDR3 is 12 residues. Trimming left V 3 bases short and J 7 bases short, with 9 bases between. DNA for the CDR3: TGTGCCATCAGTGACAGGGATTCTGGCTACACCTTC. It encodes CAISDRDSGYTF.

This clonotype was picked up many times. The rearrangement uses TRBV11-2 and TRBJ2-1, with D unresolved. The CDR3 runs to 14 residues. The V end was cut by 0 bases, the J end by 3 bases, with 6 bases between. In germline, CDR1 is SGHAT, CDR2 FQNNGV. The CDR3 bases are TGTGCCAGCAGCTTAGATGGCTACTACAATGAGCAGTTCTTC. Amino acids: CASSLDGYYNEQFF.

The chain carries TRBV10-3 and TRBJ1-1; D remains unclear. Germline-derived CDR1 and CDR2 are ENHRY and SYGVKD. The CDR3 is 15 residues long. The germline V and J ends were trimmed by 6 bases and 6 bases, with 20 bases remaining between them. CDR3: CAIRAQTTGGAEAFF. CDR3 bases: TGTGCCATCAGAGCCCAGACTACGGGAGGCGCTGAAGCTTTCTTT.

This clonotype occurred a few times. This chain connects TRBV28 to TRBJ2-1; the match to TRBD2 covers 7 bases. This CDR3 spans 17 amino acids. V lost 2 bases, J lost 7 bases, and 14 bases stayed unmatched. Germline values: CDR1 MDHEN, CDR2 SYDVKM. CDR3 protein: CASSLRASGGAGNEQFF. The DNA for the CDR3 is TGTGCCAGCAGTTTAAGAGCTAGCGGAGGGGCGGGGAATGAGCAGTTCTTC. Variable domain in full (rest from reference TRBV28 and TRBJ2-1): DVKVTQSSRYLVKRTGEKVFLECVQDMDHENMFWYRQDPGLGLRLIYFSYDVKMKEKGDIPEGYSVSREKKERFSLILESASTNQTSMYLCASSLRASGGAGNEQFFGPGTRLTVL.

This sequence joins TRBV20-1 and TRBJ1-6; D is ambiguous. This CDR3 is 15 amino acids long. The germline V and J ends were trimmed by 3 bases and 0 bases, with 9 bases remaining between them. CDR1 is DFQATT and CDR2 is SNEGSKA in the germline V gene (reference sequence). CDR3 DNA sequence: TGCAGTGCTAGTCCTCCCAGCTCCTATAATTCACCCCTCCACTTT. It encodes CSASPPSSYNSPLHF.